A selection of T cell receptor beta chains follows, all from one sample in a study of CD8 T cells in Susac syndrome. TCRdb processed the immunoSEQ multiplex PCR reads anew with MiXCR; each CDR3 protein has one entry. The sample carries about 150,000 distinct CDR3 sequences, around 96% recorded once. Sequenced input: CD4+ T cells from PBMCs. The receptor set was obtained from a human donor with Susac syndrome. Each CDR3 is given without its conserved first and last residue.

V gene	CDR3 protein
TRBV12-3/TRBV12-4	ASRPYRDLNTGELF
TRBV2	ASTGQINTEAF
TRBV5-1	ASSLGSRTATNEKLF
TRBV4-1	ASSQPGQAYNSPLH
TRBV7-9	ASSLGVETQY
TRBV29-1	SVGGVTGGDPEAF
TRBV15	ATSSRQGMVSPLH
TRBV12-3/TRBV12-4	ASTLSQGQPQH
TRBV6-6	ASLGTSSGNTIY
TRBV5-4	ASSPRGGGGLYNEQF
TRBV20-1	SARGGSLQETQY
TRBV29-1	SVAPTGANVLT
TRBV7-2	ASSLGAKAGELF
TRBV11-2	ASLRGTRENEQF
TRBV20-1	SARLAGNTDTQY
TRBV29-1	SAMGLAPRYEQY
TRBV7-9	ASSLVDGYEQY
TRBV6-6	ASSHQDPDTQY
TRBV13	ASSARGRRTGEKFEQY
TRBV9	ASSVVGQGKHNEQF
TRBV11-2	ASSRGGAIEDTQY
TRBV9	ASSVVDLGGETQY
TRBV6-6	ASSYVPDTQY
TRBV20-1	SATRGNYEQY
TRBV12-3/TRBV12-4	ASSLLSRPVEQY
TRBV4-3	ASSQSLDTQY
TRBV18	ASSEVRDQPQH
TRBV4-3	ASSWRETQY
TRBV4-2	ASSQVPGNIQY
TRBV27	ASSFFGGGYT
TRBV18	ASSSDRNYGYT
TRBV7-9	ASSRTGWDFEAF
TRBV18	ASSLGRSSYEQY
TRBV12-3/TRBV12-4	ASSLRRQGNSPLH
TRBV12-3/TRBV12-4	ASSPGETNEQF
TRBV6-6	ASKPSRDYYNEQF
TRBV20-1	SARDRVGYEQY
TRBV4-3	ASSSLRDRDAKNIQY
TRBV7-2	ASSFRFGTDTQY
TRBV20-1	SAGLAGAIQY
TRBV9	ASSVGGGADTQY
TRBV2	ASSPGTGGRAF
TRBV12-3/TRBV12-4	ASSLRASNEKLF
TRBV9	ASSALKGQGYNEQF
TRBV20-1	SASITSEETQY
TRBV12-3/TRBV12-4	ASHSIGPSPLH
TRBV29-1	SAGEGGGEQY
TRBV24-1	ALEFAGDTLQETQY
TRBV18	ASSPLKGEEYEQY
TRBV7-8	ASLGHTEAF
TRBV25-1	ASSRNLAGGAT
TRBV2	ASTGQANQETQY
TRBV4-3	ASSQGGLHNSPLH
TRBV5-4	ASSLKFLDTQY
TRBV3-1	ASSRRGQGIETQY
TRBV20-1	SAVTGGLDTQY
TRBV3-1	ASSLQTGGLGGYT